What follows is one T cell receptor beta chain and its context. Antigen: not known. The germline CDR1 and CDR2 sequences are SGHAT and FQDESV (reference sequence). The CDR3 is 12 residues long. Deletions cut 7 bases from V and 3 bases from J, with 8 bases between. This record comes from a study of molecular identifiers for immune sequencing clone quantification. One entry per CDR3 protein, called by TCRdb with MiXCR from the PCR reads. The repertoire holds approximately 20,000 distinct CDR3 sequences, 20% to 25% seen once, with 5.5% to 7% in the top ten. Whole-study findings and limits: Shared barcodes on identical TCR molecules could underestimate the sizes of highly expanded clones. In naive cells, under 1% of molecules belonged to clones above 20 RNA copies, against over 97% in effector cells. Jurkat TCR RNA that was spiked in from one cell was reportedly detectable among some 1 million naive cells.

As CD8+CD4-CCR7+CD45RA+ cells, naive CD8 T cells were sorted. This TCR derives from a human donor in good health. Some libraries in this study had Jurkat cell RNA spiked in. Material for sequencing was naive CD8+ T cells from blood, with Jurkat cell RNA spiked in. As to subset: FACS-sorted CD8+CD4-CCR7+CD45RA+ naive T cells. This chain joins TRBV11-1 and TRBJ2-3, with D possibly being TRBD1 or TRBD2 (5 bases each). In DNA, the CDR3 is TGTGCCAGCACCGAGGGGACAGATACGCAGTATTTT. This sequence encodes CASTEGTDTQYF.